This passage covers 18 T cell receptor beta chains from one sample sequenced in a study of blood T cell repertoires in COVID-19. Profiling relied on immunoSEQ multiplex PCR, and the TCRdb table lists in-frame clones only, not all of them. The sample records 40,000 to 50,000 clones, 87% being singletons. The sequenced sample consisted of peripheral blood. The receptors were gathered from a human donor in a cohort sampled during active COVID-19.

The chain couples TRBV29-1 to TRBJ1-6; D is possibly TRBD1 (5 bases). The V end lost 6 bases, the J end lost 10 bases, and 16 bases lay between the germline ends. The CDR3 loop spans 13 amino acids. Germline-derived CDR1 and CDR2 are SQVTM and ANQGSEA. The CDR3: CSVAIDSSSPLHF. In nucleotides, the CDR3 is TGCAGCGTCGCGATAGACAGTAGCTCACCCCTCCACTTT.

The chain links TRBV2 to TRBJ1-2, with D unresolved. V was pared by 6 bases and J by 5 bases, with 13 bases between. This CDR3 spans 13 amino acids. Germline CDR1 is SNHLY and CDR2 is FYNNEI. CDR3 sequence: CASRGPETYGYTF. CDR3 nucleotides: TGTGCCAGCAGGGGCCCAGAAACTTATGGCTACACCTTC.

In this sample, this clone turned up a few times. The chain couples TRBV27 to TRBJ2-7; 8 bases align to TRBD1. Losses at the gene ends were 4 bases for V and 3 bases for J; bases not matched to a gene: 2. Germline CDR1 and CDR2: MNHEY and SMNVEV (reference sequence). CDR3 length: 13 residues. CDR3 amino acids: CASSYGTGYEQYF. The CDR3 DNA reads TGTGCCAGCAGTTACGGGACAGGCTACGAGCAGTACTTC.

This clone showed up just a few times. This chain connects TRBV4-1 to TRBJ2-7, with 9 bases lining up with TRBD1. The CDR3 contains 17 residues. CDR1 and CDR2 from the germline V gene are MGHRA and YSYEKL. The ends lost 1 base at V and 4 bases at J; junction bases unmatched: 11. This CDR3 is CASSQVTGQGPLYEQYF. CDR3 coding DNA: TGCGCCAGCAGCCAAGTTACGGGACAGGGTCCCCTTTACGAGCAGTACTTC.

The V gene is TRBV29-1, the J gene TRBJ2-1; 7 bases align to TRBD2. Germline V CDR1 and CDR2: SQVTM, ANQGSEA. The CDR3 runs 15 residues. V lost 6 bases and J lost 3; bases outside the gene matches: 11. CDR3 DNA: TGCAGCGTCCCCCGACTGGCTAGCGGCTACAATGAGCAGTTCTTC. Its translation: CSVPRLASGYNEQFF.

V is TRBV7-9 and J is TRBJ1-3, with D maybe TRBD1 (5 bases). Germline assignment: CDR1 SEHNR and CDR2 FQNEAQ (reference sequence). Trimming removed 8 bases from V and 5 bases from J, with 13 bases in between. This CDR3 region has 13 residues. For the CDR3, the DNA is TGTGCCAGCGAGTTTGGGGGGAGAAACACCATATATTTT. It encodes CASEFGGRNTIYF.

This chain links TRBV25-1 with TRBJ1-2; weak D call: TRBD1 (5 bases). The V gene's germline CDR1 is MGHDK and CDR2 SYGVNS. The CDR3 is 16 amino acids. Deletions cut 4 bases from V and 4 bases from J, with 19 bases between. The CDR3 region is CASSGGVEGRVYGYTF. The CDR3 DNA reads TGTGCCAGCAGTGGGGGGGTAGAAGGGAGGGTCTATGGCTACACCTTC.

The rearrangement links TRBV27 to TRBJ2-7; a possible D gene is TRBD1 (5 bases). Deletions cut 5 bases from V and 4 bases from J, with 12 bases between. The CDR3 totals 13 residues. Germline CDR1 reads MNHEY; CDR2 reads SMNVEV (reference sequence). In DNA form, the CDR3 reads TGTGCCAGCAGTCAGACAGTTCAATACGAGCAGTACTTC. Encoded protein: CASSQTVQYEQYF.

J is TRBJ2-6 and V is TRBV7-3, with TRBD1 matching over 8 bases. V lost 3 bases, J lost 1 base, and 5 bases stayed unmatched. The germline CDR1 and CDR2 sequences are SGHTA and FQGTGA. There are 17 residues in the CDR3. The CDR3 DNA sequence: TGTGCCAGCAGCTTGGACAGGGCGGTTTCTGGGGCCAACGTCCTGACTTTC. It codes for CASSLDRAVSGANVLTF.

This clone was observed a few times. V gene TRBV4-1 combines with J gene TRBJ1-1; D is unclear. Trimming pared 1 base from V and 0 bases from J, leaving 9 bases between. Germline CDR1 and CDR2: MGHRA and YSYEKL. The length of the CDR3 is 15 residues. CDR3 sequence: CASSQVRVVNTEAFF. CDR3 nucleotide sequence: TGCGCCAGCAGCCAAGTCCGGGTTGTGAACACTGAAGCTTTCTTT.

This clone was seen a single time. This chain links TRBV10-3 with TRBJ1-4; 11 nucleotides match TRBD1. This CDR3 is built from 16 residues. V lost 6 bases and J lost 2; bases outside the gene matches: 5. Per germline, CDR1 ENHRY and CDR2 SYGVKD. The CDR3 here is CAISAGTGGTNEKLFF. The CDR3 nucleotides read TGTGCCATCAGCGCCGGGACAGGGGGGACTAATGAAAAACTGTTTTTT.

The V call is TRBV5-1, the J call TRBJ1-1; 10 bases map to TRBD1. This CDR3 comprises 16 residues. J lost 2 bases, V lost 0 bases, and 4 bases had no gene match. CDR1 and CDR2 (germline): SGHRS, YFSETQ. DNA of the CDR3: TGCGCCAGCAGCTTGGATGGACAGGGGGTTAACACTGAAGCTTTCTTT. Its translation is CASSLDGQGVNTEAFF.

The chain uses TRBV30 and TRBJ1-1, with a weak D call TRBD1 (5 bases). The CDR3 sequence is 11 residues long. Trimming cost V 0 bases and J 11 bases, with 10 bases left between them. Germline-derived CDR1 and CDR2 are GTSNPN and SVGIG (reference sequence). CDR3 sequence (DNA): TGTGCCTGGAGTGTACAGGACCTGGCTTTCTTT. It specifies CAWSVQDLAFF.

The table lists this clone with a few counts. The rearrangement joins TRBV28 to TRBJ2-3; 9 bases line up with TRBD2. Trimming cost V 6 bases and J 0 bases; bases outside gene matches: 7. This CDR3 has 16 amino acids. Germline CDR1 and CDR2: MDHEN and SYDVKM. CDR3: CASSQLAGVSTDTQYF. The DNA for the CDR3 is TGTGCCAGCAGCCAACTAGCGGGCGTGAGCACAGATACGCAGTATTTT.

The genes are TRBV9 and TRBJ2-1; possibly TRBD1 for D (6 bases). The V end lost 3 bases, the J end lost 5 bases, and 18 bases lay between the germline ends. The CDR3 extends over 16 amino acids. The V gene's germline CDR1 is SGDLS and CDR2 YYNGEE. CDR3 in DNA: TGTGCCAGCAGCGCCCCGGGGTTGGGGGCGAACAATGAGCAGTTCTTC. Translating it yields CASSAPGLGANNEQFF.

The V gene is TRBV6-1, the J gene TRBJ1-3; 7 bases map to TRBD1. The germline V gene encodes CDR1 MNHNS and CDR2 SASEGT. V was clipped by 4 bases and J by 3 bases; unmatched bases: 9. CDR3 size: 16 residues. CDR3 DNA: TGTGCCAGCAGTGTCTTAGGGGGCGAGAATGGAAACACCATATATTTT. It codes for CASSVLGGENGNTIYF.

This chain joins TRBV5-1 and TRBJ2-7; 7 bases are a match to TRBD2. The V gene's germline CDR1 is SGHRS and CDR2 YFSETQ. The CDR3 covers 14 residues. J gave up 6 bases and V 0 bases, and 6 bases lay outside the gene matches. CDR3 DNA: TGCGCCAGCAGCTTGGCGGCGGGAGCTGGCGAGCAGTACTTC. Translating gives CASSLAAGAGEQYF.

The chain links TRBV6-5 to TRBJ2-7; 10 nucleotides match TRBD2. CDR1 and CDR2 from the germline V gene are MNHEY and SVGAGI. Trimming took 8 bases from V and 3 from J; bases not matched to a gene: 10. This CDR3 is 15 amino acids long. DNA of the CDR3: TGTGCCAGCCTTGACCGGACTAGCGGTTACTACGAGCAGTACTTC. This codes for CASLDRTSGYYEQYF.